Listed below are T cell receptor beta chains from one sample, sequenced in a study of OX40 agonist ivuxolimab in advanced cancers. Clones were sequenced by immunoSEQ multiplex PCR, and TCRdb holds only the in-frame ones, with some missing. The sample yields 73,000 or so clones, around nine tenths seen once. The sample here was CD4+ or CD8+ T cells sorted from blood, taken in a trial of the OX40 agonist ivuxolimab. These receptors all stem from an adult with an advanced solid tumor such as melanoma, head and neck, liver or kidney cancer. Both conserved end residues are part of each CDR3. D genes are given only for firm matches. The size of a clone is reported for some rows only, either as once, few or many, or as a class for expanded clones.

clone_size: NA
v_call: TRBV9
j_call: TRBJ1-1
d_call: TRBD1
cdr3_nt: TGTGCCAGCAGCCCACAGACAGGGTCGGGCACTGAAGCTTTCTTT
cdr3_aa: CASSPQTGSGTEAFF

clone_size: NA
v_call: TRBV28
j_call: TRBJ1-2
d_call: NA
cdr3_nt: TGTGCCAGCAGTCTGGGGACTAACTATGGCTACACCTTC
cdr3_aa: CASSLGTNYGYTF

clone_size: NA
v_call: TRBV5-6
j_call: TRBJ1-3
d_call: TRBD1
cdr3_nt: TGTGCCAGCAGCCGGGTTCAGGGGGCCTCTGGAAACACCATATATTTT
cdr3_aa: CASSRVQGASGNTIYF

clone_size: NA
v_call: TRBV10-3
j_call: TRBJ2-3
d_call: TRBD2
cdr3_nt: TGTGCCATATCCGACTGGGGAGGGGGCACAGATACGCAGTATTTT
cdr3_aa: CAISDWGGGTDTQYF

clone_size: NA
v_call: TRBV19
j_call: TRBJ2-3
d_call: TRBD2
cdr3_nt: TGTGCCAGTAGTATTGTTAGCGGGGGGGCCGGGGCAGATACGCAGTATTTT
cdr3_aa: CASSIVSGGAGADTQYF

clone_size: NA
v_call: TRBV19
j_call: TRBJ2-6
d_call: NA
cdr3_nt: TGTGCCACTCACCCTCGGCGCTCTGGGGCCAACGTCCTGACTTTC
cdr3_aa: CATHPRRSGANVLTF

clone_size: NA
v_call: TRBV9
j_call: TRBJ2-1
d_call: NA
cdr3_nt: TGTGCCAGCAGCGTAATGTCGCAGAACAATGAGCAGTTCTTC
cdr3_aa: CASSVMSQNNEQFF

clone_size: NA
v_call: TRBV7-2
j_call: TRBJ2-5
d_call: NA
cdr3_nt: TGTGCCAGCAGCCGGGCTAATCAAGAGACCCAGTACTTC
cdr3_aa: CASSRANQETQYF

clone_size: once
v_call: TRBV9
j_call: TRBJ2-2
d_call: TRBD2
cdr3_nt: TGTGCCAGCAGCGTAGCTCTAGCGGGGGTCACCGGGGAGCTGTTTTTT
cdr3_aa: CASSVALAGVTGELFF

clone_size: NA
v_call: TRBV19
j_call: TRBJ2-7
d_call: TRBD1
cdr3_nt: TGTGCCAGTAGTACCCGACAGGGAGCCTCCTACGAGCAGTACTTC
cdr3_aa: CASSTRQGASYEQYF

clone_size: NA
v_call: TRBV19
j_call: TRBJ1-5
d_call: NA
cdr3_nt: TGTGCCAGTAGTATAACGATCAATCAGCCCCAGCATTTT
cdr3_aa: CASSITINQPQHF

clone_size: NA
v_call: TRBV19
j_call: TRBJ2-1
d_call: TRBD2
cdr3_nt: TGTGCCAGTAGTCCGAGACTAGCGGGAAACTACAATGAGCAGTTCTTC
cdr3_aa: CASSPRLAGNYNEQFF

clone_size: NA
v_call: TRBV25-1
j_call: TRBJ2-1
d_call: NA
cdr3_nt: TGTGCCAGCAGTGATCGGGTCGGGGCCACCTACAATGAGCAGTTCTTC
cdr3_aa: CASSDRVGATYNEQFF

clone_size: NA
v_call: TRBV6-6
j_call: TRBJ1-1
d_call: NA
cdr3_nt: TGTGCCAGCAGTAACCTTTTTGAGGGAGGGAACACTGAAGCTTTCTTT
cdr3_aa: CASSNLFEGGNTEAFF

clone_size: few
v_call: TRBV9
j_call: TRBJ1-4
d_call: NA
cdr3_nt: TGTGCCAGCAGCGGGAGCCAGGGACTGCCTAATGAAAAACTGTTTTTT
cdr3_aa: CASSGSQGLPNEKLFF

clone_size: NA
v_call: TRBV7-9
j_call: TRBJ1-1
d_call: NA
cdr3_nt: TGTGCCAGCAGCCGCCGGGAGCCTGAAGCTTTCTTT
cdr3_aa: CASSRREPEAFF

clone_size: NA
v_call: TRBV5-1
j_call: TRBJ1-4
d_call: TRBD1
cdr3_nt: TGCGCCAGCAGCCCGGGACAGGGAAGGGAAAAACTGTTTTTT
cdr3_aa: CASSPGQGREKLFF

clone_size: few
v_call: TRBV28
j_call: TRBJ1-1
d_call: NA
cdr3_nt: TGTGCCAGCAGTCCCGGGGCCTTGAACACTGAAGCTTTCTTT
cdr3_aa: CASSPGALNTEAFF

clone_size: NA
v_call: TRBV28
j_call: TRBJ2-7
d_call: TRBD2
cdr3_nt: TGTGCCAGCAGTTTATGGGCGGGGGAGACCTACGAGCAGTACTTC
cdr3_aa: CASSLWAGETYEQYF

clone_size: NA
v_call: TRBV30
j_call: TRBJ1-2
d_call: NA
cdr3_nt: TGTGCCTGGATGATACTGGGGGGCTACACCTTC
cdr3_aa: CAWMILGGYTF

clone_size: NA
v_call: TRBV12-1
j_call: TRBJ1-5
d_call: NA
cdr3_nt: TGTGCCAGCAGCTTTTCGAGGGGCACGAATCAGCCCCAGCATTTT
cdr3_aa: CASSFSRGTNQPQHF

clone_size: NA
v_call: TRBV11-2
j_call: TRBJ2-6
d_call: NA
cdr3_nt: TGTGCCAGCAGCTTCCTATCCGGGACACAATTCTCTGGGGCCAACGTCCTGACTTTC
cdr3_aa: CASSFLSGTQFSGANVLTF

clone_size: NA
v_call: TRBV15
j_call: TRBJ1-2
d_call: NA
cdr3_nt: TGTGCCACCAGCAGAGGGGGGGACACCCCAAGGGGCTACACCTTC
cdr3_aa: CATSRGGDTPRGYTF

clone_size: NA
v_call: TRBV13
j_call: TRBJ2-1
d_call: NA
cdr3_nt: TGTGCCAGCAGCTTAGGCAGGGTTTACAATGAGCAGTTCTTC
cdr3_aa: CASSLGRVYNEQFF

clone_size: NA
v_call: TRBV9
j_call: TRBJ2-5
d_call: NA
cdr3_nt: TGTGCCAGCAGCGCAGTGAACCGGGAGGAGACCCAGTACTTC
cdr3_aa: CASSAVNREETQYF

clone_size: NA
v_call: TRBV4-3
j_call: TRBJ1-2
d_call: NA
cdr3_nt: TGCGCCAGCAGCCAAGATAGCGCCGGGTATAACTATGGCTACACCTTC
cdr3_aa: CASSQDSAGYNYGYTF

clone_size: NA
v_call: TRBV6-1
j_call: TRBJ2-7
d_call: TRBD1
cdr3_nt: TGTGCCAGCAGTGCGGGACAGGGGGCCTACGAGCAGTACTTC
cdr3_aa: CASSAGQGAYEQYF

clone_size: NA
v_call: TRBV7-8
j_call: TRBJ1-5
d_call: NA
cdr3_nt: TGTGCCAGCAGCTTAGGAGTGGGAGGCAGGGGTACCAGTCAGCCCCAGCATTTT
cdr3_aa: CASSLGVGGRGTSQPQHF

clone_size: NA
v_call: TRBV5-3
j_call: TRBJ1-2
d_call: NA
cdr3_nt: TGTGCCAGAAGCTCGCGACAGAATGGCTACACCTTC
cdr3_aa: CARSSRQNGYTF

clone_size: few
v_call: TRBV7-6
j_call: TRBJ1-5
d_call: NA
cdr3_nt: TGTGCCAGCAGCTTAGCGGGCCAGCCCCAGCATTTT
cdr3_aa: CASSLAGQPQHF

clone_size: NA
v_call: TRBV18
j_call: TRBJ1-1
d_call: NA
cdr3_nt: TGTGCCAGCTCAGAAGGAGGCGAAGCTTTCTTT
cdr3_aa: CASSEGGEAFF

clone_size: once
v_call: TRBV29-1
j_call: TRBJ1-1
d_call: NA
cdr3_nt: TGCAGCGTGGCCCATACAGGGAACACTGAAGCTTTCTTT
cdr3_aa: CSVAHTGNTEAFF

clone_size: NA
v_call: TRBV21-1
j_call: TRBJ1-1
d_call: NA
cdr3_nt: TGTGCCAGCAGCCCCTTAGACAGGACTGAAGCTTTCTTT
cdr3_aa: CASSPLDRTEAFF

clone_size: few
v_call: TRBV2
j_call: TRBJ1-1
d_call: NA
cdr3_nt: TGTGCCAGCAGTGTTACGACAGCCAACACTGAAGCTTTCTTT
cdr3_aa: CASSVTTANTEAFF

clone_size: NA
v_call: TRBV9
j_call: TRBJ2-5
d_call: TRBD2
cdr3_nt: TGTGCCAGCAGCGTAGGGCCAGCGGGAGTTGAGACCCAGTACTTC
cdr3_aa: CASSVGPAGVETQYF

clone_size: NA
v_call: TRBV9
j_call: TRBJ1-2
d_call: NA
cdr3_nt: TGTGCCAGCAGCGAGACTGGCTATGGCTACACCTTC
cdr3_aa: CASSETGYGYTF

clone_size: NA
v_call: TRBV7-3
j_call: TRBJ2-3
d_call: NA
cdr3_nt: TGTGCCAGCGCTAACACACGAGATACGCAGTATTTT
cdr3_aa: CASANTRDTQYF

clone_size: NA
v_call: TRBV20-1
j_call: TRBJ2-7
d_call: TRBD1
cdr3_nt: TGCAGTGCTAGAGATCAAGGGACAGCCCGCTTC
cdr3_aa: CSARDQGTARF

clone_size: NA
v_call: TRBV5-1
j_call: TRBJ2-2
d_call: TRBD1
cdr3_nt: TGCGCCAGCAGCTTGCCCCCCGGGACAGTGAACACCGGGGAGCTGTTTTTT
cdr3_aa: CASSLPPGTVNTGELFF

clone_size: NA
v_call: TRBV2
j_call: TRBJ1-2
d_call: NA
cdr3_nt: TGTGCCAGCAGTTCACAGGCGGGATTTGGCTACACCTTC
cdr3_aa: CASSSQAGFGYTF

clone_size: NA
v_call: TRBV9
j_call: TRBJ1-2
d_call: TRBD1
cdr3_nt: TGTGCCAGCAGCGTAGCTACAGGGGAAGGCGGCTACACCTTC
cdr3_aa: CASSVATGEGGYTF

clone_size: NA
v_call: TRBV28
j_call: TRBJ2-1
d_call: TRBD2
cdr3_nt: TGTGCCAGCAGTTCCGCGGGGGGTCCAAGGGAGAATGAGCAGTTCTTC
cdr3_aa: CASSSAGGPRENEQFF

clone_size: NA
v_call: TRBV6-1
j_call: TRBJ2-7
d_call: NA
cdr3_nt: TGTGCCAGCAGCCGCGAGGGGAGTGAATACGAGCAGTACTTC
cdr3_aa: CASSREGSEYEQYF